The 3 T cell receptor beta chains below come from one sample, sequenced in a study of blood T cell repertoires in COVID-19. Clones were read by immunoSEQ multiplex PCR, and TCRdb kept only the in-frame ones, dropping some. This table holds 150,000 to 200,000 clones, roughly 85% found once. Specimen: PBMCs or T cells enriched from blood (not recorded which). The origin of the receptors is a woman between 18 and 29 years old who had recovered from COVID-19.

The chain links TRBV20-1 to TRBJ1-2; no reliable D call. V was clipped by 5 bases and J by 8 bases, with 12 bases between them. The CDR3 is 11 residues long. In germline, CDR1 is DFQATT, CDR2 SNEGSKA (reference sequence). CDR3: CSAPFYQGYTF. The DNA for the CDR3 is TGCAGTGCTCCGTTTTATCAGGGCTACACCTTC.

This chain uses TRBV5-1 with TRBJ1-2; 7 positions match TRBD1. Germline V gene sequence: CDR1 SGHRS, CDR2 YFSETQ. With V trimmed by 0 bases and J by 7 bases, 12 bases remained unmatched. The CDR3 totals 16 residues. The CDR3 loop reads CASSLGGQAEIFGYTF. The CDR3 DNA reads as TGCGCCAGCAGCTTGGGAGGACAGGCGGAAATATTTGGCTACACCTTC. Drawing the rest from reference TRBV5-1 and TRBJ1-2, the complete variable domain is KAGVTQTPRYLIKTRGQQVTLSCSPISGHRSVSWYQQTPGQGLQFLFEYFSETQRNKGNFPGRFSGRQFSNSRSEMNVSTLELGDSALYLCASSLGGQAEIFGYTFGSGTRLTVV.

The chain has TRBV28 and TRBJ2-3; 8 nucleotides align to TRBD2. The germline V gene encodes CDR1 MDHEN and CDR2 SYDVKM. Trimming removed 5 bases from V and 6 bases from J; junction bases left unmatched: 7. The CDR3 covers 14 residues. The CDR3 DNA sequence: TGTGCCAGCAGTAACCGGGGGGGCCTGGATACGCAGTATTTT. Amino acid sequence: CASSNRGGLDTQYF.